This T cell receptor beta chain was sequenced during a study of control samples from healthy donors and cancer patients. Using immunoSEQ multiplex PCR, the repertoire was profiled, and TCRdb retains in-frame clones only, with some absent. The sample holds 210,000 or so clones, 91% seen once. V lost 5 bases and J lost 7; bases outside the gene matches: 6. In germline, CDR1 is LNHDA, CDR2 SQIVND (reference sequence). The CDR3 covers 14 residues. The rearrangement uses TRBV19 and TRBJ1-5; 9 positions match TRBD1. This TCR was sampled from a man under 40 in good health. Sequences were obtained from blood. CDR3: CASSLTGGGQPQHF. CDR3 DNA: TGTGCCAGTAGTCTCACAGGGGGCGGACAGCCCCAGCATTTT.